This T cell receptor beta chain derives from a study of identical twins. Study outcomes and limitations: Alpha sequences out of frame and shared by twins had excess low generation probability.

TCRdb passed the 5' RACE reads through MiXCR, listing each CDR3 protein once. Seen here are 220,000 or so distinct CDR3 sequences, approximately 7% observed once, and the top ten hold roughly 3.6%. As for this clonotype: Its antigen is undetermined.

The sample also formed part of further work on yellow fever vaccine responses in identical twins. That source reports: Twins' vaccine T cell responses were reported to seem partly convergent and partly personalized.

The sequenced material came from memory (CD45RO+) T cells sorted from blood. The receptor was isolated from a woman under 30 in good health.

In DNA form, the CDR3 reads TGTGCCACCAGTGGCCCGGGGGGGATCACTGAAGCTTTCTTT. It yields the protein CATSGPGGITEAFF. The rearrangement links TRBV24-1 to TRBJ1-1; weak D call: TRBD1 (5 bases). Germline V lookup: CDR1 KGHDR, CDR2 SFDVKD. Deletions cut 5 bases from V and 4 bases from J, with 13 bases between. This CDR3 has 14 amino acids.